This TCR beta chain was observed in a study of beta chain features in type 1 diabetes. The investigators reverse transcribed all of the isolated RNA, so they sequenced expressed TCRB transcripts. Data came from immunoSEQ multiplex PCR; TCRdb stores just in-frame clones and leaves some out. Of about 620,000 clones listed, about 16% are singletons. Via the markers CD45RO/CCR7/CD25/CD127/CD95/CD27, stem cell-like memory, regulatory, central memory and naive CD4+ cells were sorted. Study-level findings and limits: Type 1 diabetes patients had fewer VDJ junction insertions and more deletions.

Per the germline V gene, CDR1 is KGHSH and CDR2 is LQKENI. This CDR3 region has 16 residues. This clone was counted only a few times. The antigen remains undetermined. A junction end diverges from the germline sequence, so it may reflect a read error. The sample was naive CD4+ T cells from blood. The chain has TRBV18 and TRBJ2-7, with 9 bases aligning to TRBD1. This receptor was identified in a man between 18 and 35 years old in good health. The DNA for the CDR3 is TGTGCCAGCTCACCATCCTGGGACAGGGTCTCCCACGAGCAGTACTTC. This sequence encodes CASSPSWDRVSHEQYF.